This T cell receptor beta chain is from a study of T cell responses to AZD1222 COVID-19 vaccine. TCRdb's table, derived via immunoSEQ multiplex PCR, lists solely in-frame clones and lacks some. The sample lists tens of thousands of clones, 75% to 90% occurring once. Findings and limits, study-wide: Clonal diversity may have been underestimated in mostly white British donors.

The CDR3 extends over 16 amino acids. Trimming at V came to 4 bases and at J to 4 bases, leaving 8 bases not matched to a gene. Germline loops: CDR1 LGHDT, CDR2 YNNKEL (reference sequence). Concerning this clone: The antigen remains undetermined.

The V call is TRBV3-1 (or the pseudogene TRBV3-2), the J call TRBJ1-3; the match to TRBD1 covers 9 bases. The clonotype was recovered from an adult in good health. Sequenced here: peripheral blood, sampled on day 0 of AZD1222 vaccination. The CDR3 is CASSRMTGGSGNTIYF. The CDR3 region has the DNA TGTGCCAGCAGCCGCATGACAGGGGGTTCGGGAAACACCATATATTTT.